Following are 21 T cell receptor beta chains from one sample sequenced in a study of T-cell reconstitution after alpha-beta-depleted transplantation in children. Unique molecular identifiers featured in how the TCRbeta library was prepared. TCRdb redid the calling of the PCR reads with MiXCR, one entry per CDR3 protein. The table records about 460,000 distinct CDR3 sequences, roughly an eighth of them present only once. The sequences come from PBMCs, mostly from graft donor cells, collected 180 days after TCRalphabeta/CD19-depleted stem cell transplant. The origin of the receptors is a female patient between 2 and 15 years old who had a stem cell transplant for aplastic anemia, so the T cells may come from the graft donor.

The J gene is TRBJ1-4, the V gene TRBV20-1; D is uncertain. V shed 3 bases and J shed 0 bases, with 8 bases lying between them. CDR3 length: 14 residues. The germline V gene encodes CDR1 DFQATT and CDR2 SNEGSKA (reference sequence). The CDR3 protein is CSASWIATNEKLFF. Written as DNA, the CDR3 is TGCAGTGCTAGTTGGATCGCAACTAATGAAAAACTGTTTTTT.

This chain links TRBV13 with TRBJ2-7; 7 nucleotides agree with TRBD2. Trimming at V came to 5 bases and at J to 2 bases, leaving 9 bases not matched to a gene. The CDR3 is 15 amino acids. CDR1 is PRHDT, CDR2 FYEKMQ, per germline (reference sequence). The CDR3 spells CASSLRASGPYEQYF. Here the CDR3 DNA reads TGTGCCAGCAGCCTACGGGCTAGCGGTCCCTACGAGCAGTACTTC.

This clonotype has more than one count but fewer than ten. The chain is built from TRBV7-2 and TRBJ2-2; weak D call: TRBD2 (6 bases). The CDR3 consists of 14 residues. Trimming left V 3 bases short and J 8 bases short, with 13 bases between. CDR1 SGHTA and CDR2 FQGNSA come from the germline V gene. The CDR3 loop reads CASSLVFGGGELFF. CDR3 bases: TGTGCCAGCAGCTTGGTTTTCGGAGGGGGGGAGCTGTTTTTT.

The chain combines TRBV20-1 with TRBJ2-7; D is uncertain. CDR1 is DFQATT and CDR2 is SNEGSKA in the germline V gene (reference sequence). The CDR3 totals 11 residues. V was pared by 3 bases and J by 4 bases, with 7 bases between. The CDR3 DNA reads TGCAGTGCTAGGGCGAAATACGAGCAGTACTTC. Translation: CSARAKYEQYF.

The table lists this clonotype with a few counts. The chain employs TRBV18 and TRBJ2-3; D unclear. This CDR3 spans 16 amino acids. CDR1 and CDR2 from the germline V gene are KGHSH and LQKENI. Trimming removed 3 bases at V and 2 bases at J, with 15 bases between. The CDR3 region is CASSPLDGSNTDTQYF. CDR3 nucleotides: TGTGCCAGCTCACCCCTTGACGGATCCAACACAGATACGCAGTATTTT.

This clonotype was seen a handful of times. This chain links TRBV12-3 or TRBV12-4 with TRBJ1-1; no clear D. V was clipped by 6 bases and J by 11 bases, with 13 bases between them. The CDR3 has 11 amino acids. The CDR3 region is CASSSSQGAFF. DNA of the CDR3: TGTGCCAGCAGCTCGAGTCAAGGGGCTTTCTTT.

In this sample, this clonotype turned up a few times. The chain carries TRBV5-4 and TRBJ2-2; 12 bases are shared with TRBD2. The germline V gene encodes CDR1 SGHNT and CDR2 YYREEE (reference sequence). CDR3 length: 16 residues. V lost 4 bases to trimming and J lost 3 bases; unmatched junction nucleotides: 4. CDR3 protein: CASSALAGGDTGELFF. The CDR3 bases are TGTGCCAGCAGCGCCCTAGCGGGGGGGGACACCGGGGAGCTGTTTTTT.

This clonotype was seen a handful of times. V and J are TRBV21-1 and TRBJ2-7. TRBV21-1 is tagged as a pseudogene. This CDR3 has 15 residues. The CDR3 sequence is CASTIGPGGTYEQYF. In nucleotides, the CDR3 is TGTGCCAGCACCATAGGTCCGGGAGGTACCTACGAGCAGTACTTC.

This clonotype was detected a few times. The V call is TRBV20-1, the J call TRBJ1-2; 9 bases map to TRBD1. V shed 6 bases and J 1 base; nucleotides not matched to a gene: 6. There are 14 residues in the CDR3. The germline gives CDR1 DFQATT, CDR2 SNEGSKA (reference sequence). CDR3 nucleotide sequence: TGCAGTGCCTCAGGACAGGGGATTAACTATGGCTACACCTTC. This codes for CSASGQGINYGYTF.

This clonotype was recorded a few times. The chain uses TRBV7-2 and TRBJ1-1; D is uncertain. The CDR3 has 15 amino acids. Germline CDR1 reads SGHTA; CDR2 reads FQGNSA. Trimming stripped 4 bases from V and 0 bases from J, with 12 bases between. For the CDR3, the DNA is TGTGCCAGCAGCTCCCCGATTAGGATGAACACTGAAGCTTTCTTT. Translation gives CASSSPIRMNTEAFF.

This rearrangement joins TRBV7-8 to TRBJ2-7, with 14 bases aligning to TRBD2. V shed 4 bases, J shed 4 bases, and the junction held 3 bases outside the gene matches. The CDR3 runs to 15 residues. Looked up from germline, CDR1 is SGHVS and CDR2 is FQNEAQ. This chain's CDR3 is CASSSWTSGRYEQYF. CDR3 DNA: TGTGCCAGCAGCTCGTGGACTAGCGGGAGGTACGAGCAGTACTTC.

This clonotype showed up just a few times. V usage is TRBV20-1 and J usage is TRBJ2-5; D is ambiguous. The CDR3 is made up of 14 amino acids. Germline CDR1 is DFQATT and CDR2 is SNEGSKA (reference sequence). V was clipped by 5 bases and J by 1 base, with 14 bases between them. In DNA form, the CDR3 reads TGCAGTGCTCTTCCGTTCGAGGCCCAAGAGACCCAGTACTTC. Encoded protein: CSALPFEAQETQYF.

This clonotype was detected a few times. V and J are TRBV29-1 and TRBJ1-1; D is possibly TRBD1 (6 bases). Germline V gene data show CDR1 as SQVTM and CDR2 as ANQGSEA. This CDR3 region has 12 residues. The CDR3 spells CRLGGLVPEAFF. The CDR3 nucleotides are TGCAGATTAGGGGGTTTGGTCCCTGAAGCTTTCTTT.

This chain connects TRBV20-1 to TRBJ2-3, with D perhaps matching TRBD1 (5 bases). V was pared by 3 bases and J by 5 bases, with 12 bases between. The germline CDR1 and CDR2 sequences are DFQATT and SNEGSKA (reference sequence). This CDR3 contains 13 residues. CDR3 coding DNA: TGCAGTGCTAGTTACGATAGGGGAGATACGCAGTATTTT. Its translation: CSASYDRGDTQYF.

The sample holds a few counts of this clonotype. The chain recombines TRBV7-3 with TRBJ2-5, with TRBD2 identical over 8 bases. Germline loops: CDR1 SGHTA, CDR2 FQGTGA. V shed 0 bases, J shed 5 bases, and the junction held 8 bases outside the gene matches. The CDR3 is 16 amino acids. For the CDR3, the DNA is TGTGCCAGCAGCTTAACGTATTGGCTAGCGGGTGAGACCCAGTACTTC. Translated, it gives CASSLTYWLAGETQYF.

The genes are TRBV6-2 or TRBV6-3 and TRBJ2-7; tentative D call: TRBD1 (5 bases). This CDR3 is 13 amino acids long. The V end lost 2 bases, the J end lost 2 bases, and 7 bases lay between the germline ends. Germline CDR1 MNHEY, CDR2 SVGEGT. The CDR3: CASSYVTAYEQYV. The CDR3 nucleotides are TGTGCCAGCAGTTACGTGACAGCCTACGAGCAGTACGTC.

The gene calls are TRBV5-1 and TRBJ1-5, with D possibly matching TRBD1 (6 bases). The CDR3 consists of 16 residues. Trimming took off 5 bases at V and 0 bases at J, with 15 bases between the two ends. Germline V gives CDR1 SGHRS, CDR2 YFSETQ. The CDR3 sequence is CASRAGAIDSNQPQHF. The CDR3 region has the DNA TGCGCCAGCAGGGCAGGGGCGATCGATAGCAATCAGCCCCAGCATTTT.

V is TRBV7-6 and J is TRBJ2-2; D not resolved. The CDR3 loop spans 15 amino acids. The germline V and J ends were trimmed by 4 bases and 5 bases, with 14 bases remaining between them. The germline V gene encodes CDR1 SGHVS and CDR2 FNYEAQ. The CDR3 nucleotides are TGTGCCAGCAGCTCGGTGAATTTGAGGACCGGGGAGCTGTTTTTT. Protein: CASSSVNLRTGELFF.

V and J are TRBV3-1 and TRBJ2-7; TRBD1 aligns across 8 bases. With V trimmed by 1 base and J by 3 bases, 5 bases remained unmatched. The CDR3 has 15 residues. The germline V gene has CDR1 LGHDT and CDR2 YNNKEL (reference sequence). The CDR3 sequence: CASSQGAGGLYEQYF. In nucleotides, the CDR3 is TGTGCCAGCAGCCAAGGGGCAGGGGGCCTCTACGAGCAGTACTTC.

Only a few counts were recorded for this clonotype. The V and J genes are TRBV29-1 and TRBJ2-1, with 7 bases lining up with TRBD2. The CDR3 runs 14 residues. J lost 7 bases, V lost 4 bases, and 10 bases had no gene match. Germline assignment: CDR1 SQVTM and CDR2 ANQGSEA. The CDR3 bases are TGCAGCGTTGGCGGGAGTGGGAGCCTAAATGAGCAGTTCTTC. Encoded protein: CSVGGSGSLNEQFF.

This clonotype was seen a few times. The genes are TRBV5-1 and TRBJ1-2; no reliable D call. The CDR3 is 14 amino acids. From germline, CDR1 is SGHRS and CDR2 YFSETQ. V was pared by 1 base and J by 6 bases, with 13 bases between. The CDR3: CASSLRAGGDGYTF. For the CDR3, the DNA is TGCGCCAGCAGCTTGAGAGCAGGCGGGGATGGCTACACCTTC.